This T cell receptor (beta chain) was identified during a study of cytomegalovirus exposure and HLA in healthy donors. General study points: Later analysis demonstrated an association between a missense DCLRE1C variant and TCR beta V- and J-gene trimming. In vitro assays verified that three CMV-associated chains recognized CMV antigens specifically. For most TCR sequences rarity was the rule, although some public TCRs occurred in many donors.

PCR was performed using 60 Vbeta and 13 Jbeta primers. TCRdb keeps only in-frame clones here, not all; method: immunoSEQ multiplex PCR. The top ten clones hold 0.85% to 0.9% of a sample with roughly 110,000 clones, approximately 80% of them seen once. The sample holds one count of this clone. Its target is not known. V dropped 1 base and J dropped 5; count of bases not matched to a gene: 10. This CDR3 is 16 amino acids long. Germline assignment: CDR1 SGHTA and CDR2 FQGNSA. Healthy bone marrow donors made up the cohort. The sample taken for sequencing was PBMCs. The rearrangement links TRBV7-2 to TRBJ2-7, with 8 bases aligning to TRBD1. This receptor was obtained from a woman in her thirties in good health and CMV-seronegative. The CDR3 protein is CASSLVGSGGSHEQYF. The CDR3 nucleotides are TGTGCCAGCAGCTTAGTTGGGTCAGGGGGCTCTCACGAGCAGTACTTC.